These 26 T cell receptor beta chains share one sample of origin, sequenced in a study of T cell responses to AZD1222 COVID-19 vaccine. Libraries were prepared by immunoSEQ multiplex PCR; TCRdb keeps only in-frame clonotypes and omits some of them. The data contain about 110,000 clones, roughly 84% of them seen just once; the ten biggest clones take up around 3.2%. The specimen was peripheral blood, collected on day 0 of AZD1222 vaccination. Receptors were obtained from an adult in good health.

The chain is built from TRBV16 and TRBJ1-2; D is uncertain. V gave up 3 bases and J gave up 0 bases, with 14 bases separating them. Germline loops: CDR1 KGHSY, CDR2 FQNENV. The CDR3 loop spans 16 amino acids. CDR3 sequence reads: CASSHNTKTSNYGYTF. CDR3 in DNA: TGTGCCAGCAGCCATAACACCAAGACTTCTAACTATGGCTACACCTTC.

The rearrangement joins TRBV11-1 to TRBJ2-1, with D possibly TRBD1 on 6 matching bases. The CDR3 sequence is 16 residues long. CDR1 is SGHAT and CDR2 is FQDESV in the germline V gene (reference sequence). Trimming took 5 bases from V and 9 from J, leaving 23 bases between them. The CDR3: CASSNGLAGAPAEQFF. The CDR3 nucleotides are TGTGCCAGCAGCAATGGTCTGGCAGGGGCGCCGGCTGAGCAGTTCTTC.

The chain is built from TRBV28 and TRBJ1-1; unclear D gene. The length of the CDR3 is 12 residues. Germline loops: CDR1 MDHEN, CDR2 SYDVKM. The V end lost 3 bases, the J end lost 7 bases, and 9 bases lay between the germline ends. CDR3 nucleotide sequence: TGTGCCAGCAGTTTGTTGCGGAGTGAAGCTTTCTTT. Translating it yields CASSLLRSEAFF.

The chain combines TRBV12-5 with TRBJ2-5; tentatively, D is TRBD1 or TRBD2 (5 bases each). V was pared by 3 bases and J by 7 bases, with 21 bases between. Germline assignment: CDR1 LGHNT and CDR2 FRNRAP. The CDR3 length is 16 residues. The DNA for the CDR3 is TGTGCTAGTGGTTTCTGGGCCCGGGACGGCCGGAGGACCCAGTACTTC. Protein: CASGFWARDGRRTQYF.

J is TRBJ1-6 and V is TRBV11-2; perhaps TRBD1 as D (5 bases). Germline lookup yields CDR1 SGHAT and CDR2 FQNNGV. V was clipped by 4 bases and J by 7 bases, with 11 bases between them. The CDR3 covers 14 residues. In DNA, the CDR3 is TGTGCCAGCAGCTCTACTCAGGGAAATTCACCCCTCCACTTT. Its translation: CASSSTQGNSPLHF.

This sequence joins TRBV7-8 and TRBJ1-5; tentatively, D is TRBD1 (6 bases). The CDR3 is 16 amino acids. The V and J ends lost 3 bases and 5 bases respectively, with 17 bases between them. CDR1 is SGHVS, CDR2 FQNEAQ, per germline. CDR3 nucleotide sequence: TGTGCCAGCAGCTTGGGAGTACAGGGAAGTTATCAGCCCCAGCATTTT. Translation: CASSLGVQGSYQPQHF.

The CDR3 is CASSPGTATYEQYF. CDR3 coding DNA: TGTGCCAGCTCACCCGGGACAGCTACCTACGAGCAGTACTTC. This chain joins TRBV18 and TRBJ2-7; 7 bases map to TRBD1. The junction had 4 bases not matched to a gene; V was cut back by 3 bases and J by 2 bases. Germline V gene sequence: CDR1 KGHSH, CDR2 LQKENI. The CDR3 has 14 residues.

The rearrangement uses TRBV24-1 and TRBJ2-7, with a weak D call TRBD2 (7 bases). This CDR3 comprises 15 residues. Germline assignment: CDR1 KGHDR and CDR2 SFDVKD. Trimming stripped 5 bases from V and 4 bases from J, with 17 bases between. The CDR3 region has the DNA TGTGCCACCAGTGGGGGACACGGGGGGTCATACGAGCAGTACTTC. Protein sequence: CATSGGHGGSYEQYF.

The rearrangement uses TRBV3-1 (or the pseudogene TRBV3-2) and TRBJ1-2; D unresolved. Between the trimmed V and J ends, which lost 0 bases and 5 bases, there was a span of 16 bases. Germline V CDR1 and CDR2: LGHDT, YNNKEL (reference sequence). This CDR3 is 16 amino acids long. The CDR3 sequence: CASSQDSPGSRYGYTF. CDR3 DNA sequence: TGTGCCAGCAGCCAAGATTCCCCAGGAAGTCGGTATGGCTACACCTTC.

The chain carries TRBV6-5 and TRBJ2-7; possible D gene TRBD2, 5 bases. CDR3 size: 12 residues. The germline V gene encodes CDR1 MNHEY and CDR2 SVGAGI. V lost 5 bases and J lost 9, with 14 bases in between. The CDR3 coding sequence is TGTGCCAGCAGTCCTAAGGGCCGGGGGCAGTACTTC. Encoded protein: CASSPKGRGQYF.

The V and J genes are TRBV7-8 and TRBJ2-7; 9 bases fit TRBD1. V lost 5 bases and J lost 3; bases outside the gene matches: 5. Germline loops: CDR1 SGHVS, CDR2 FQNEAQ. CDR3 length: 14 residues. Here the CDR3 reads CASSAQGANYEQYF. The CDR3, as DNA: TGTGCCAGCAGCGCACAGGGGGCTAACTACGAGCAGTACTTC.

The chain combines TRBV3-1 (or the pseudogene TRBV3-2) with TRBJ1-6, with D possibly matching TRBD1 (5 bases). Trimming removed 0 bases at V and 8 bases at J, with 11 bases between. The germline V gene encodes CDR1 LGHDT and CDR2 YNNKEL (reference sequence). The CDR3 is 15 amino acids. CDR3 bases: TGTGCCAGCAGCCAAGAGTGGGGGGGAGATTCACCCCTCCACTTT. Amino acid sequence: CASSQEWGGDSPLHF.

The chain combines TRBV5-1 with TRBJ2-7; D remains ambiguous. The germline V gene encodes CDR1 SGHRS and CDR2 YFSETQ. The CDR3 runs 14 residues. With 0 bases removed from V and 0 bases from J, the gap between germline ends came to 7 bases. CDR3 DNA: TGCGCCAGCAGCTTGGAAGGTTTCTCCTACGAGCAGTACTTC. Amino acid sequence: CASSLEGFSYEQYF.

V is TRBV28 and J is TRBJ1-2; a possible D gene is TRBD1 (6 bases). The CDR3 has 12 residues. The germline V gene encodes CDR1 MDHEN and CDR2 SYDVKM. V lost 2 bases and J lost 8, with 9 bases in between. CDR3 sequence reads: CASSLPDRGYTF. In nucleotides, the CDR3 is TGTGCCAGCAGTTTACCCGACAGGGGCTACACCTTC.

CDR3 protein: CASSSRQGGDTEAFF. The CDR3 DNA follows: TGTGCCAGCAGTTCCAGACAGGGAGGGGACACTGAAGCTTTCTTT. The chain employs TRBV27 and TRBJ1-1; 7 bases line up with TRBD1. Germline V gene sequence: CDR1 MNHEY, CDR2 SMNVEV (reference sequence). CDR3 length equals 15 residues. V was clipped by 4 bases and J by 3 bases; unmatched bases: 8.

This rearrangement joins TRBV4-2 to TRBJ1-2; D gene ambiguous. The V gene lost 1 base and the J gene lost 5 bases, with 17 bases spanning the gap. In germline, CDR1 is LGHNA, CDR2 YNFKEQ. CDR3 length: 16 amino acids. The CDR3 loop is CASSQANGDEGYGYTF. As DNA, the CDR3 is TGTGCCAGCAGCCAAGCCAATGGGGATGAGGGATATGGCTACACCTTC.

This chain connects TRBV28 to TRBJ1-6; D gene ambiguous. V dropped 6 bases and J dropped 8 bases, with 17 bases sitting between them. This CDR3 is 15 amino acids long. Germline V lookup: CDR1 MDHEN, CDR2 SYDVKM. The CDR3 loop is CASSLRWRAYSPLHF. Written as DNA, the CDR3 is TGTGCCAGCAGCCTTCGGTGGAGGGCCTATTCACCCCTCCACTTT.

This sequence joins TRBV4-1 and TRBJ2-6; D gene uncertain. The CDR3 is 16 amino acids. V lost 0 bases, J lost 3 bases, and 9 bases lay in between. Germline V CDR1 and CDR2: MGHRA, YSYEKL. CDR3 in amino acids: CASSQDEGYGANVLTF. In DNA, the CDR3 is TGCGCCAGCAGCCAAGACGAAGGGTATGGGGCCAACGTCCTGACTTTC.

The V and J genes are TRBV7-2 and TRBJ2-1; D assignment may be TRBD1 or TRBD2 (5 bases each). V was shortened by 2 bases and J by 4 bases, with 12 bases between the two germline ends. Looked up from germline, CDR1 is SGHTA and CDR2 is FQGNSA. This CDR3 has 15 amino acids. In DNA, the CDR3 is TGTGCCAGCAGCTTAACCTGGGACGGATACAATGAGCAGTTCTTC. Translating gives CASSLTWDGYNEQFF.

The rearrangement joins TRBV2 to TRBJ1-5, with D uncertain. This CDR3 has 16 amino acids. V was pared by 3 bases and J by 2 bases, with 14 bases between. Germline V CDR1 and CDR2: SNHLY, FYNNEI. CDR3 protein: CASSDSGGIGNQPQHF. The CDR3 bases are TGTGCCAGCAGTGATTCAGGAGGGATCGGCAATCAGCCCCAGCATTTT.

This sequence joins TRBV7-8 and TRBJ2-3; 7 bases are shared with TRBD2. Germline-derived CDR1 and CDR2 are SGHVS and FQNEAQ. V gave up 2 bases and J gave up 0 bases; unmatched junction bases: 5. The CDR3 loop spans 16 amino acids. CDR3 bases: TGTGCCAGCAGCTTAACGCCAGCGGGGAGCACAGATACGCAGTATTTT. It is translated as CASSLTPAGSTDTQYF.

The V call is TRBV7-2, the J call TRBJ1-5; D call uncertain. Germline CDR1 is SGHTA and CDR2 is FQGNSA. The germline V and J ends were trimmed by 1 base and 3 bases, with 4 bases remaining between them. The CDR3 covers 13 residues. CDR3 region: CASSLDYNQPQHF. Here the CDR3 DNA reads TGTGCCAGCAGCTTAGACTACAATCAGCCCCAGCATTTT.

The rearrangement joins TRBV30 to TRBJ1-1; possibly TRBD1 for D (5 bases). This CDR3 is 14 amino acids long. The V gene lost 2 bases and the J gene lost 4 bases, with 14 bases spanning the gap. Germline loops: CDR1 GTSNPN, CDR2 SVGIG (reference sequence). CDR3 in DNA: TGTGCCTGGAGTAGGGAAGGGGTAGGCACTGAAGCTTTCTTT. Translating it yields CAWSREGVGTEAFF. Looking up the rest from reference TRBV30 and TRBJ1-1 gives the full variable domain: SQTIHQWPATLVQPVGSPLSLECTVEGTSNPNLYWYRQAAGRGLQLLFYSVGIGQISSEVPQNLSASRPQDRQFILSSKKLLLSDSGFYLCAWSREGVGTEAFFGQGTRLTVV.

The chain links TRBV30 to TRBJ2-2; D perhaps matches TRBD2 (6 bases). The V end lost 3 bases, the J end lost 8 bases, and 19 bases lay between the germline ends. CDR1 and CDR2 (germline): GTSNPN, SVGIG (reference sequence). The CDR3 is 15 residues long. This CDR3 is CAWRVGGTGPGELFF. CDR3 in DNA: TGTGCCTGGAGGGTTGGAGGGACGGGACCTGGGGAGCTGTTTTTT.

The gene calls are TRBV10-3 and TRBJ1-4, with D perhaps TRBD1 (6 bases). Germline V lookup: CDR1 ENHRY, CDR2 SYGVKD. CDR3 size: 15 residues. Trimming cost V 6 bases and J 7 bases, with 18 bases left between them. The CDR3 spells CAIRDMGAKSEKLFF. The CDR3 nucleotides are TGTGCCATCAGGGACATGGGGGCCAAGAGTGAAAAACTGTTTTTT.

The chain couples TRBV5-4 to TRBJ2-3; 12 nucleotides line up with TRBD2. This CDR3 comprises 16 residues. V shed 0 bases and J 4 bases; nucleotides not matched to a gene: 3. The germline V gene has CDR1 SGHNT and CDR2 YYREEE (reference sequence). The CDR3 DNA follows: TGTGCCAGCAGCTTGGTGGGACTAGCGGGCCCAGATACGCAGTATTTT. Protein: CASSLVGLAGPDTQYF.